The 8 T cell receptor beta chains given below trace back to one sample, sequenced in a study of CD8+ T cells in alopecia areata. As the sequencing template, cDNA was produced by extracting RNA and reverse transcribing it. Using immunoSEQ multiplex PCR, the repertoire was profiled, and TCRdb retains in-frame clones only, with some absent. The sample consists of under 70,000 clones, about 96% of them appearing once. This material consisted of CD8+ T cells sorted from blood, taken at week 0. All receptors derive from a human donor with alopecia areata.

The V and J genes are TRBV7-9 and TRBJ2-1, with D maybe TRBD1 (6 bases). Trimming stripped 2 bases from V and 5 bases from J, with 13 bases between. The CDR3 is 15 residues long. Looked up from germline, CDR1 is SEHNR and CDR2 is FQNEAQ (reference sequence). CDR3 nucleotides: TGTGCCAGCAGCTTAACCCGGACAGCACACAATGAGCAGTTCTTC. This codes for CASSLTRTAHNEQFF. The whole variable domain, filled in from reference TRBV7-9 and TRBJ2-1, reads DTGVSQNPRHKITKRGQNVTFRCDPISEHNRLYWYRQTLGQGPEFLTYFQNEAQLEKSRLLSDRFSAERPKGSFSTLEIQRTEQGDSAMYLCASSLTRTAHNEQFFGPGTRLTVL.

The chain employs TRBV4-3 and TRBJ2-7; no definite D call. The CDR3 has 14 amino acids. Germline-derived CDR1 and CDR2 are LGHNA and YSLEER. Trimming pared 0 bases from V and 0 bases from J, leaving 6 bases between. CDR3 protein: CASSQDGPSYEQYF. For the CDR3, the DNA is TGCGCCAGCAGCCAAGATGGGCCCTCCTACGAGCAGTACTTC.

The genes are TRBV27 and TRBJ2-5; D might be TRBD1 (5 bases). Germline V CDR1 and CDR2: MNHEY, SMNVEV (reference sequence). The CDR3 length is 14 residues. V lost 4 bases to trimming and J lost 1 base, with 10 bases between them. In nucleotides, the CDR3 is TGTGCCAGCAGTTCACAGGTCCCCCAAGAGACCCAGTACTTC. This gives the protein CASSSQVPQETQYF.

CDR3 sequence reads: CASSQDPGGGLLEPQHF. CDR3 DNA: TGCGCCAGCAGCCAAGATCCGGGGGGCGGCTTGCTGGAGCCCCAGCATTTT. The chain has TRBV4-1 and TRBJ1-5, with D possibly being TRBD1 (6 bases). Trimming stripped 0 bases from V and 8 bases from J, with 20 bases between. Germline CDR1 reads MGHRA; CDR2 reads YSYEKL. This CDR3 has 17 residues.

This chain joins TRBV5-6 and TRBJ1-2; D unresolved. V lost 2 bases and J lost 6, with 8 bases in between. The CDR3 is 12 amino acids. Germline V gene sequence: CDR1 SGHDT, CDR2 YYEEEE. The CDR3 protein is CASSLRGNGYTF. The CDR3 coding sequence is TGTGCCAGCAGCTTACGAGGGAATGGCTACACCTTC.

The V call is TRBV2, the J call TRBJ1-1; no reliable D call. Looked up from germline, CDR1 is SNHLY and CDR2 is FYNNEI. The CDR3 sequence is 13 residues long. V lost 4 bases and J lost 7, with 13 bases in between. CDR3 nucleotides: TGTGCCAGCAGTGTCTGGCCCGTGAGTGAAGCTTTCTTT. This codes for CASSVWPVSEAFF.

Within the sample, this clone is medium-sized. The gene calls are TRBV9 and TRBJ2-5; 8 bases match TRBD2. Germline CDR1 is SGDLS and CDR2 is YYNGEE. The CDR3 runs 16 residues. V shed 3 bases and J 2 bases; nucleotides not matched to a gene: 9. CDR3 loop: CASSDEAGGSQETQYF. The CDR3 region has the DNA TGTGCCAGCAGCGATGAGGCGGGGGGCTCACAAGAGACCCAGTACTTC. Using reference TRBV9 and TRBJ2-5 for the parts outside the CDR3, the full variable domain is DSGVTQTPKHLITATGQRVTLRCSPRSGDLSVYWYQQSLDQGLQFLIQYYNGEERAKGNILERFSAQQFPDLHSELNLSSLELGDSALYFCASSDEAGGSQETQYFGPGTRLLVL.

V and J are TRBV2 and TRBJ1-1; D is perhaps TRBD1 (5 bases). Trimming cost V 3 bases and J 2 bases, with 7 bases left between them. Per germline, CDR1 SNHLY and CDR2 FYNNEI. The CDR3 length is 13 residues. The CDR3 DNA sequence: TGTGCCAGCAGTGACGACAGTAACACTGAAGCTTTCTTT. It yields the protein CASSDDSNTEAFF. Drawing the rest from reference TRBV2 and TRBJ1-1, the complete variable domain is EPEVTQTPSHQVTQMGQEVILRCVPISNHLYFYWYRQILGQKVEFLVSFYNNEISEKSEIFDDQFSVERPDGSNFTLKIRSTKLEDSAMYFCASSDDSNTEAFFGQGTRLTVV.